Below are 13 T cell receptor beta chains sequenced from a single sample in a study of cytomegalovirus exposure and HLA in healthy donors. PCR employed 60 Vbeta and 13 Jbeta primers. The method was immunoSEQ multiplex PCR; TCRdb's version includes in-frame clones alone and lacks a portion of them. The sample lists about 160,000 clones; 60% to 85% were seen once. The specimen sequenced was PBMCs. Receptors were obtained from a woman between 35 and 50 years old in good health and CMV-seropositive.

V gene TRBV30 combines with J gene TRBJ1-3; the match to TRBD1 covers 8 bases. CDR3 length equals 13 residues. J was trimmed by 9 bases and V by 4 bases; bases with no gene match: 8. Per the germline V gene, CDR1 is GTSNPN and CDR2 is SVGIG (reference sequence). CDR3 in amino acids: CAWTGTGGTTIYF. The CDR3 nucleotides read TGTGCCTGGACCGGGACAGGAGGTACCACCATATATTTT. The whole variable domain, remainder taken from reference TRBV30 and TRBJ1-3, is SQTIHQWPATLVQPVGSPLSLECTVEGTSNPNLYWYRQAAGRGLQLLFYSVGIGQISSEVPQNLSASRPQDRQFILSSKKLLLSDSGFYLCAWTGTGGTTIYFGEGSWLTVV.

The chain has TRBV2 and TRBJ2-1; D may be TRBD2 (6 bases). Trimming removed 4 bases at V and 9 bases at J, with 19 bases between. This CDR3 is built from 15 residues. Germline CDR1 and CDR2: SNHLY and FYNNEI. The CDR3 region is CASSGRQEGRPEQFF. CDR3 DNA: TGTGCCAGCAGTGGTCGGCAGGAGGGGCGGCCTGAGCAGTTCTTC.

The CDR3 DNA follows: TGTGCCTGGAGTGTAAGCACAGGGGTAGGGGAGACCCAGTACTTC. This sequence encodes CAWSVSTGVGETQYF. The chain uses TRBV30 and TRBJ2-5; 7 bases map to TRBD1. Losses at the gene ends were 0 bases for V and 5 bases for J; bases not matched to a gene: 9. The V gene's germline CDR1 is GTSNPN and CDR2 SVGIG (reference sequence). This CDR3 has 15 amino acids.

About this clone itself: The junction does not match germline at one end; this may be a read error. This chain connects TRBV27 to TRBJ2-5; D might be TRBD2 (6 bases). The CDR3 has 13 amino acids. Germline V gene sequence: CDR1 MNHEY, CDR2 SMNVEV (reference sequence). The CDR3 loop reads CASSWREMETRYF. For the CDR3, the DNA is TGTGCCAGCAGTTGGAGGGAGATGGAGACCCGGTACTTC.

The CDR3 coding sequence is TGTGCCAGCAGTTTGGCAGGATATAGCAATCAGCCCCAGCATTTT. This codes for CASSLAGYSNQPQHF. V gene TRBV27 combines with J gene TRBJ1-5; no reliable D call. V was cut by 3 bases and J by 0 bases, with 9 bases left in between. Germline lookup yields CDR1 MNHEY and CDR2 SMNVEV (reference sequence). This CDR3 comprises 15 residues.

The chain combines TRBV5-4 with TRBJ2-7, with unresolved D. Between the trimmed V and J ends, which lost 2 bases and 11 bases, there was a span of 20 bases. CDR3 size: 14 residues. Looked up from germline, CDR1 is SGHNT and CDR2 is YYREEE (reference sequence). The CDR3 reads CASSLGIRSVDEYF. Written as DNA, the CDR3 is TGTGCCAGCAGCTTAGGTATACGGAGCGTCGATGAGTACTTC.

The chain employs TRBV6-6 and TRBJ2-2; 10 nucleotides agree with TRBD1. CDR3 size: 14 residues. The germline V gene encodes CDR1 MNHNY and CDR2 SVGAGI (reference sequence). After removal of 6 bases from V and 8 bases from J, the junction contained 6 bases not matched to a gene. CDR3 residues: CASSRDRGFGELFF. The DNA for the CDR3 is TGTGCCAGCAGCCGGGACAGGGGTTTTGGGGAGCTGTTTTTT.

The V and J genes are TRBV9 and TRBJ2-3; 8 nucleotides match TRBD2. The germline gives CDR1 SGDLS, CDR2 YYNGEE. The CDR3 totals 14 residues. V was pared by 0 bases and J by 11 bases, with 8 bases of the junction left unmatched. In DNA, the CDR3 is TGTGCCAGCAGCGTAGGTTTCCCGGGAGGGGGGCAGTATTTT. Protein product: CASSVGFPGGGQYF.

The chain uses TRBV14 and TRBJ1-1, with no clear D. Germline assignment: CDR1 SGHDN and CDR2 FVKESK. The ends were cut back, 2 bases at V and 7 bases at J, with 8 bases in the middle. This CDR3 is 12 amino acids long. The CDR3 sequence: CASSQSLVEAFF. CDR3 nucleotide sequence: TGTGCCAGCAGCCAATCTCTCGTTGAAGCTTTCTTT. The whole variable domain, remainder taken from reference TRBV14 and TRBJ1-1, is EAGVTQFPSHSVIEKGQTVTLRCDPISGHDNLYWYRRVMGKEIKFLLHFVKESKQDESGMPNNRFLAERTGGTYSTLKVQPAELEDSGVYFCASSQSLVEAFFGQGTRLTVV.

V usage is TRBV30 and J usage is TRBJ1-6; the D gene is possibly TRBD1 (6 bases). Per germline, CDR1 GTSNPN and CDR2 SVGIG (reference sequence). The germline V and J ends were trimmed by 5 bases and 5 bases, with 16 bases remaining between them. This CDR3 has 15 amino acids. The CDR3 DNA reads TGTGCCTGGCATGCCGGACAGACTGATAATTCACCCCTCCACTTT. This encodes CAWHAGQTDNSPLHF.

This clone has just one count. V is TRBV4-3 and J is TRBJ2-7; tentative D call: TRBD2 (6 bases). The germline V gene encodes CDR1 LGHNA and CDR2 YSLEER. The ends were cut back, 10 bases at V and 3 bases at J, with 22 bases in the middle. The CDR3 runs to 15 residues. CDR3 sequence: CATQQELATIYEQYF. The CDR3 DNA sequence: TGCGCCACCCAGCAAGAGCTAGCGACAATCTACGAGCAGTACTTC.

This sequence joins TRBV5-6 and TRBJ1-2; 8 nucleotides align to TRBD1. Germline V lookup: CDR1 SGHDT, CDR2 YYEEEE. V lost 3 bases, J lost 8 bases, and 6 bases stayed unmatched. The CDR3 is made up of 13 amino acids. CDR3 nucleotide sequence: TGTGCCAGCAGCTCACCGGACAGGGAAGGCTACACCTTC. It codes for CASSSPDREGYTF.

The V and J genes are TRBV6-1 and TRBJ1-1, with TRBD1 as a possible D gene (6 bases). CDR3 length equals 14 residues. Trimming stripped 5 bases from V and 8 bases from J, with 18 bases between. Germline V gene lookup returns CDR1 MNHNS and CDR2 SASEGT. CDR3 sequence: CASSLQGGTTEAFF. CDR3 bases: TGTGCCAGCAGTCTACAGGGAGGGACAACCGAAGCTTTCTTT.